What follows is one T cell receptor beta chain and its context. The data originate from a study of blood T cell repertoires in COVID-19. Study-level background: From the United States, Italy and Spain came samples of acute and convalescent COVID-19. The cDNA or gDNA used as material had been derived from T cells, B-cell-depleted T cells, or PBMCs.

The CDR3 extends over 13 amino acids. Trimming left V 0 bases short and J 2 bases short, with 8 bases between. In germline, CDR1 is GTSNPN, CDR2 SVGIG (reference sequence). As originally analysed: Amplified reference gene primers provided the basis for estimating nucleated cell counts. TCRdb's copy holds only in-frame clones and misses some; the assay was immunoSEQ multiplex PCR. V and J calls and clone size are as listed in that table; D and trimming were resolved from the DNA. The sample comprises 220,000 or so clones, 80% of which are singletons, and 5.5% rests with the top ten. Sequencing input: peripheral blood. This chain joins TRBV30 and TRBJ2-7; D not certain. The receptor was isolated from a woman in her seventies with acute or convalescent COVID-19. The CDR3 DNA reads TGTGCCTGGAGTGTGGGCATGGCCTACGAGCAGTACTTC. Translation: CAWSVGMAYEQYF.